What follows are 25 T cell receptor beta chains derived from one specimen sequenced in a study of vaccination effects on CD4 cells after COVID-19. Their specific antigens are unknown. A roughly ten-day culture period preceded the isolation of CD4+ T cells. The table came from immunoSEQ multiplex PCR; TCRdb's copy has only in-frame clones and leaves some out. The table lists roughly 60,000 clones, about two thirds of them singletons. The sequencing used CD4+ T cells from PBMCs cultured without peptide, collected before COVID-19 vaccination. The source of these receptors is a human donor who had a prior SARS-CoV-2 infection.

The rearrangement links TRBV5-6 to TRBJ1-2; D may be TRBD1 (5 bases). The CDR3 spans 15 residues. V dropped 4 bases and J dropped 8 bases, with 21 bases sitting between them. Germline CDR1 SGHDT, CDR2 YYEEEE. The CDR3 here is CASSELGLALSGYTF. The CDR3 bases are TGTGCCAGCAGCGAACTGGGACTGGCATTGAGCGGCTACACCTTC.

The gene calls are TRBV2 and TRBJ1-5; maybe TRBD1 (5 bases). The CDR3 extends over 12 amino acids. Between the trimmed V and J ends, which lost 6 bases and 8 bases, there was a span of 11 bases. The germline CDR1 and CDR2 sequences are SNHLY and FYNNEI. CDR3 sequence: CASRGEAEPQHF. The CDR3 DNA is TGTGCCAGCAGGGGGGAAGCTGAGCCCCAGCATTTT.

The genes are TRBV18 and TRBJ2-3, with 7 bases fitting TRBD1. The V gene end was trimmed by 5 bases and the J gene end by 5 bases; junction bases not matched to a gene: 4. The CDR3 spans 13 residues. Germline-derived CDR1 and CDR2 are KGHSH and LQKENI. CDR3 DNA sequence: TGTGCCAGCTCAGAACAGGGGAAAGATACGCAGTATTTT. Translating gives CASSEQGKDTQYF.

The CDR3 protein is CASSLGGTYYGYTF. In DNA, the CDR3 is TGTGCCAGCAGCTTGGGGGGGACCTACTATGGCTACACCTTC. This sequence joins TRBV7-2 and TRBJ1-2, with D possibly TRBD1 on 5 matching bases. Germline-derived CDR1 and CDR2 are SGHTA and FQGNSA. V lost 3 bases to trimming and J lost 3 bases, with 11 bases between them. This CDR3 comprises 14 residues.

This clone has just one count. As DNA, the CDR3 is TGTGCCAGCTCACCACAGGGGGAAGAGGATACGCAGTATTTT. This translates into CASSPQGEEDTQYF. This chain links TRBV18 with TRBJ2-3; tentative D call: TRBD1 (6 bases). Germline V gene data show CDR1 as KGHSH and CDR2 as LQKENI. This CDR3 is built from 14 residues. Trimming left V 1 base short and J 6 bases short, with 11 bases between.

The chain couples TRBV11-3 to TRBJ2-2; D gene ambiguous. The length of the CDR3 is 14 residues. Germline loops: CDR1 SGHNT, CDR2 YENEEA. The germline V and J ends were trimmed by 1 base and 6 bases, with 9 bases remaining between them. The CDR3 DNA reads TGTGCCAGCAGCTTAGCTTCAACCGCCGGGGAGCTGTTTTTT. Its protein is CASSLASTAGELFF.

In DNA, the CDR3 is TGTGCCAGCTCACCCAGAGCGGGGGGCACCGACCAGCCCCAGCATTTT. Protein product: CASSPRAGGTDQPQHF. The chain combines TRBV18 with TRBJ1-5, with D tentatively TRBD1 (6 bases). The CDR3 covers 16 residues. Trimming removed 3 bases at V and 7 bases at J, with 19 bases between. Germline V lookup: CDR1 KGHSH, CDR2 LQKENI.

This chain joins TRBV11-3 and TRBJ1-1; D not certain. Trimming cost V 0 bases and J 0 bases, with 14 bases left between them. From germline, CDR1 is SGHNT and CDR2 YENEEA. The CDR3 length is 17 residues. The CDR3 DNA is TGTGCCAGCAGCTTAGATCGGTGGGGTGGTATGAACACTGAAGCTTTCTTT. Protein product: CASSLDRWGGMNTEAFF.

This clone was observed a handful of times. The genes are TRBV6-2 or TRBV6-3 and TRBJ2-3; 12 bases are shared with TRBD2. The CDR3 has 16 amino acids. J gave up 8 bases and V 5 bases, and 11 bases lay outside the gene matches. Germline CDR1 MNHEY, CDR2 SVGEGT. In nucleotides, the CDR3 is TGTGCCAGCAGTACCCCTAGCGGGGGGGCCTGGGGTACGCAGTATTTT. Encoded protein: CASSTPSGGAWGTQYF.

The rearrangement links TRBV6-6 to TRBJ1-1, with 9 nucleotides matching TRBD1. The V segment lost 6 bases and the J segment 8 bases; nucleotides outside the gene matches: 4. Germline V lookup: CDR1 MNHNY, CDR2 SVGAGI (reference sequence). This CDR3 contains 12 residues. CDR3 sequence (DNA): TGTGCCAGCAGCCTTGGGACAGGGGAAGCTTTCTTT. Its translation is CASSLGTGEAFF.

This rearrangement joins TRBV4-1 to TRBJ2-6; D not certain. The CDR3 covers 16 residues. Germline V lookup: CDR1 MGHRA, CDR2 YSYEKL. The germline V and J ends were trimmed by 4 bases and 0 bases, with 10 bases remaining between them. CDR3 nucleotide sequence: TGCGCCAGCAGCCCCGTAAGAGTCTCTGGGGCCAACGTCCTGACTTTC. Translation gives CASSPVRVSGANVLTF.

The rearrangement joins TRBV5-6 to TRBJ1-2; D remains unclear. This CDR3 is 14 amino acids long. V lost 2 bases, J lost 4 bases, and 12 bases lay in between. Germline assignment: CDR1 SGHDT and CDR2 YYEEEE. CDR3: CASSFPDQSYGYTF. The CDR3 DNA follows: TGTGCCAGCAGCTTCCCGGACCAGAGCTATGGCTACACCTTC.

The J gene is TRBJ2-3, the V gene TRBV5-6; 8 bases agree with TRBD2. CDR1 and CDR2 from the germline V gene are SGHDT and YYEEEE. This CDR3 spans 14 amino acids. The junction had 5 bases not matched to a gene; V was cut back by 4 bases and J by 4 bases. The CDR3: CASSLGLAADTQYF. CDR3 coding DNA: TGTGCCAGCAGCCTCGGACTAGCAGCAGATACGCAGTATTTT.

The V gene is TRBV5-1, the J gene TRBJ1-2, with a weak D call TRBD1 (6 bases). This CDR3 is 16 amino acids long. V lost 4 bases and J lost 0, with 16 bases in between. The germline V gene has CDR1 SGHRS and CDR2 YFSETQ. Here the CDR3 reads CASSKDRGLANYGYTF. The CDR3 DNA sequence: TGCGCCAGCAGCAAGGACAGAGGTCTAGCTAACTATGGCTACACCTTC.

V and J are TRBV5-6 and TRBJ2-7, with TRBD1 matching over 10 bases. The CDR3 is made up of 15 amino acids. Germline CDR1 reads SGHDT; CDR2 reads YYEEEE. Trimming cost V 2 bases and J 2 bases; bases outside gene matches: 4. CDR3 amino acids: CASSFRDRGPYEQYF. The CDR3 DNA reads as TGTGCCAGCAGCTTTAGGGACAGGGGCCCCTACGAGCAGTACTTC. Based on the CDR3 plus reference TRBV5-6 and TRBJ2-7, the full variable domain is DAGVTQSPTHLIKTRGQQVTLRCSPKSGHDTVSWYQQALGQGPQFIFQYYEEEERQRGNFPDRFSGHQFPNYSSELNVNALLLGDSALYLCASSFRDRGPYEQYFGPGTRLTVT.

This clone was counted between two and nine times. This sequence joins TRBV25-1 and TRBJ1-4; unclear D gene. Germline V gene lookup returns CDR1 MGHDK and CDR2 SYGVNS. V gave up 5 bases and J gave up 6 bases, with 13 bases separating them. The CDR3 extends over 14 amino acids. The CDR3 region has the DNA TGTGCCAGCAGTAAACATAGAGGAGATGAAAAACTGTTTTTT. It translates to CASSKHRGDEKLFF.

This chain uses TRBV28 with TRBJ1-6; no reliable D call. Trimming took off 7 bases at V and 7 bases at J, with 17 bases between the two ends. This CDR3 region has 15 residues. Germline CDR1 is MDHEN and CDR2 is SYDVKM. As DNA, the CDR3 is TGTGCCAGCAACCCAGTGGAGAGAGAAAATTCACCCCTCCACTTT. Its translation: CASNPVERENSPLHF.

This rearrangement joins TRBV6-2 or TRBV6-3 to TRBJ1-5; the D gene is possibly TRBD1 (6 bases). The length of the CDR3 is 15 residues. V was cut by 0 bases and J by 7 bases, with 13 bases left in between. Germline V gives CDR1 MNHEY, CDR2 SVGEGT. The CDR3 DNA is TGTGCCAGCAGTTACTCACCAGGGGTAGGCCAGCCCCAGCATTTT. It yields the protein CASSYSPGVGQPQHF.

This clone was counted between two and nine times. The chain joins TRBV5-1 to TRBJ1-1, with D possibly matching TRBD1 (5 bases). V was clipped by 2 bases and J by 1 base, with 15 bases between them. Germline V gene lookup returns CDR1 SGHRS and CDR2 YFSETQ. This CDR3 has 16 residues. The CDR3 coding sequence is TGCGCCAGCAGCTTCACGGCGGGGCCTGAGAACACTGAAGCTTTCTTT. As protein: CASSFTAGPENTEAFF.

V usage is TRBV2 and J usage is TRBJ2-5; D gene uncertain. Germline V gives CDR1 SNHLY, CDR2 FYNNEI. V was trimmed by 5 bases and J by 2 bases, leaving 9 bases between them. The CDR3 has 13 residues. The CDR3 sequence: CASSFRRQETQYF. The CDR3 region has the DNA TGTGCCAGCAGTTTCCGCAGACAAGAGACCCAGTACTTC.

This clone was observed a handful of times. The genes are TRBV5-1 and TRBJ1-2, with 8 nucleotides matching TRBD1. Germline lookup yields CDR1 SGHRS and CDR2 YFSETQ. V lost 2 bases, J lost 7 bases, and 7 bases stayed unmatched. The CDR3 loop spans 14 amino acids. This CDR3 is CASSFGQGGGGYTF. The CDR3 coding sequence is TGCGCCAGCAGCTTCGGACAGGGCGGTGGTGGCTACACCTTC.

The V call is TRBV19, the J call TRBJ2-7; D uncertain. Between the trimmed V and J ends, which lost 5 bases and 1 base, there was a span of 6 bases. The CDR3 has 12 residues. Germline CDR1 LNHDA, CDR2 SQIVND (reference sequence). The CDR3 DNA reads TGTGCCAGTAGTGCCGGTTCCTACGAGCAGTACTTC. Its protein is CASSAGSYEQYF.

This rearrangement joins TRBV2 to TRBJ2-7; no firm D call. The CDR3 sequence is 15 residues long. The V and J ends lost 6 bases and 11 bases respectively, with 26 bases between them. CDR1 SNHLY and CDR2 FYNNEI come from the germline V gene. The DNA for the CDR3 is TGTGCCAGCAGCGCATCCCCCTTAGTGCTTTCTAGGGAGTACTTC. It translates to CASSASPLVLSREYF.

This clone was recorded a few times. This chain uses TRBV5-1 with TRBJ2-5; D is unresolved. The CDR3 length is 14 residues. Germline V gene lookup returns CDR1 SGHRS and CDR2 YFSETQ. V lost 0 bases to trimming and J lost 5 bases, with 11 bases between them. CDR3 in amino acids: CASSLDAGFETQYF. The CDR3, as DNA: TGCGCCAGCAGCTTGGATGCCGGGTTCGAGACCCAGTACTTC.

The chain is built from TRBV27 and TRBJ2-6; tentative D call: TRBD1 (6 bases). With 2 bases removed from V and 2 bases from J, the gap between germline ends came to 10 bases. CDR1 and CDR2 (germline): MNHEY, SMNVEV (reference sequence). The CDR3 is 16 residues long. The CDR3 region is CASSLQRQAGANVLTF. The CDR3 coding sequence is TGTGCCAGCAGTTTACAACGACAGGCTGGGGCCAACGTCCTGACTTTC.